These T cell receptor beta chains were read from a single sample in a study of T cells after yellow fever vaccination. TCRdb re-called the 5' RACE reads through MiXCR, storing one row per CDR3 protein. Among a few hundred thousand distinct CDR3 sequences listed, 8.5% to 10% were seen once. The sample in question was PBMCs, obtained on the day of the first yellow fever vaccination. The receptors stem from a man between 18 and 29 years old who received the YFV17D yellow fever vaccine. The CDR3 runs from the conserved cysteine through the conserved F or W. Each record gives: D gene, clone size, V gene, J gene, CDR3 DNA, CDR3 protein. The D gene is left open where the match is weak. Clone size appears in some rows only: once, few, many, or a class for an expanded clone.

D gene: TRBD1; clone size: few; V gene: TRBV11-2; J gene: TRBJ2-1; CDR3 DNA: TGTGCCAGCAGCCCGTTCACCGGGACAGTTACAAGTGAGCAGTTCTTC; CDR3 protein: CASSPFTGTVTSEQFF
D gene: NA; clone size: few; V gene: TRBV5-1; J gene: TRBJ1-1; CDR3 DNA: TGCGCCAGCAGCTTAAGTTTGCGGGTGGAGCGACGGTCGAACACTGAAGCTTTCTTT; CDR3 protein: CASSLSLRVERRSNTEAFF
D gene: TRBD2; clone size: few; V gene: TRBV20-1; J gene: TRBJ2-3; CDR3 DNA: TGCAGTGCTAGAGATCGGACTAGCGGGGGTGCAGATACGCAGTATTTT; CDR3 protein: CSARDRTSGGADTQYF
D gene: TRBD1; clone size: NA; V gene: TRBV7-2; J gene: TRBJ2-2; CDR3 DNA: TGTGCCAGCAGCTCCGGACAGGGGCGCACCGGGGAGCTGTTTTTT; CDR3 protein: CASSSGQGRTGELFF
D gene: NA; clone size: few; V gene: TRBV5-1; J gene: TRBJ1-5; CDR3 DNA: TGCGCCAGCAGCTTGAATCCCAGGGACGAGCAGCCCCAGCATTTT; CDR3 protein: CASSLNPRDEQPQHF
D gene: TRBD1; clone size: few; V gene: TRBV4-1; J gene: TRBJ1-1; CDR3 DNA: TGCGCCAGCAGCCAAGACAGGGGGGGACACTCGAACACTGAAGCTTTCTTT; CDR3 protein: CASSQDRGGHSNTEAFF
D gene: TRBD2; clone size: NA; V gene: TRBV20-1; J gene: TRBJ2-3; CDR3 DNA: TGCAGTGGAGGGACTAGCGGGGGGGCAGGCACAGATACGCAGTATTTT; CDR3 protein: CSGGTSGGAGTDTQYF
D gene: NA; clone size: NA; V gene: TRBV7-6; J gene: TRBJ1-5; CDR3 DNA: TGTGCCAGCAGCTTAGGACCAAACAGGGAGGGACAGCCCCAGCATTTT; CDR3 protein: CASSLGPNREGQPQHF
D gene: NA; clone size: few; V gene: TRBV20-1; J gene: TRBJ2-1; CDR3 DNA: TGCAGTGCTAAGGCGGGGACCTACAATGAGCAGTTCTTC; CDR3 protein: CSAKAGTYNEQFF
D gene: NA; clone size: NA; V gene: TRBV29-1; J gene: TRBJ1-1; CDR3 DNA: TGCAGCGTTGCCCCGATGAACACTGAAGCTTTCTTT; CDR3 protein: CSVAPMNTEAFF
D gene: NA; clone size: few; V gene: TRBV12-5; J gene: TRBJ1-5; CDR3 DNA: TGTGCTAGTGGTTTGGAGGCCAATCAGCCCCAGCATTTT; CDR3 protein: CASGLEANQPQHF
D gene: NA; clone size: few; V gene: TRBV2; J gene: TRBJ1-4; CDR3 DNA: TGTGCCAGCAGTGTGCAGGGTTATGAAAAACTGTTTTTT; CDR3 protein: CASSVQGYEKLFF
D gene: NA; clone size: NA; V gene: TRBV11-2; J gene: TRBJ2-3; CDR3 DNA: TGTGCCAGCAGCTTAGGTTGGGGGGGGCTGTCCCCTAGCACAGATACGCAGTATTTT; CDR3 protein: CASSLGWGGLSPSTDTQYF
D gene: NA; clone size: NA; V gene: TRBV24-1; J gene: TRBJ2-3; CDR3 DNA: TGTGCCACCAGTGGCCCCGGCGGGGACAGCACAGATACGCAGTATTTT; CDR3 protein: CATSGPGGDSTDTQYF
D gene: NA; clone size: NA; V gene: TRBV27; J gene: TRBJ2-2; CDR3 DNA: TGTGCCAGCAGTCAGGTTGTCACCGGGGAGCTGTTTTTT; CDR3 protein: CASSQVVTGELFF
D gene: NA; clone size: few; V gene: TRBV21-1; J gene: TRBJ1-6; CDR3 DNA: TGTGCCAGCAGCAAAGATGGAACAGAAAATTCACCCCTCCACTTT; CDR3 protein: CASSKDGTENSPLHF
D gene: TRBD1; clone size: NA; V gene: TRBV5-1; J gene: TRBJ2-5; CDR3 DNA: TGCGCCAGCAGCGTCCCGCGGGACAGGTATCAAGAGACCCAGTACTTC; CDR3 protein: CASSVPRDRYQETQYF
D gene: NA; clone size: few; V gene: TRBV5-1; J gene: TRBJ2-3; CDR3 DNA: TGCGCCTCCGGAGGGTACACAGATACGCAGTATTTT; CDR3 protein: CASGGYTDTQYF
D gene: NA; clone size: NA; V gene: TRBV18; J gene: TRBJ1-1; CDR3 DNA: TGTGCCAGCTCAGAGCGGGGGGCTGAAGCTTTCTTT; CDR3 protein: CASSERGAEAFF
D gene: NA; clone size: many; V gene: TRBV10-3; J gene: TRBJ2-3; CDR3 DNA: TGTGCCACCCTCGGGGCTAGCACAGATACGCAGTATTTT; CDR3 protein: CATLGASTDTQYF
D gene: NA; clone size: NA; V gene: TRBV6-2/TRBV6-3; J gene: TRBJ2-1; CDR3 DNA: TGTGCCAGCAGTTACTCAGGGACGCCCGATGAGCAGTTCTTC; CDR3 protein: CASSYSGTPDEQFF
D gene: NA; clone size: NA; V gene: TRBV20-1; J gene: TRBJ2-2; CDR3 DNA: TGCAGTGCCCTCTGGGAGAACACCGGGGAGCTGTTTTTT; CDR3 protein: CSALWENTGELFF
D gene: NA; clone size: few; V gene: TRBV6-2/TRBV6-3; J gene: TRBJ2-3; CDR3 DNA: TGTGCCAGCAGTTACTCGGCCCGCGCGGATACGCAGTATTTT; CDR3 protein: CASSYSARADTQYF
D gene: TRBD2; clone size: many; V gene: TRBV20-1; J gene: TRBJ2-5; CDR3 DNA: TGTTCCAAACTAGCGGGGAAAGAGACCCAGTACTTC; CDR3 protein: CSKLAGKETQYF
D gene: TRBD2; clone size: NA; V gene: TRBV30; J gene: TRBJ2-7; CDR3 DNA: TGTGCCTGGAATAAGAGACTAGCTGGTGAGCAGTACTTC; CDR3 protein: CAWNKRLAGEQYF
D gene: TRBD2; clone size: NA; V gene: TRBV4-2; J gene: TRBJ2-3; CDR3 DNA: TGTGCCAGCAGCCTCAGGGTTCGACTAGCGGGGGCTTCCCTGGATACGCAGTATTTT; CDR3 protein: CASSLRVRLAGASLDTQYF
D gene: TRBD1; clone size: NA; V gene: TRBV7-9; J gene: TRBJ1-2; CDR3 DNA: TGTGCCAGCAGCTTCGACAGGGGTCGCGGCTACACCTTC; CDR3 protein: CASSFDRGRGYTF
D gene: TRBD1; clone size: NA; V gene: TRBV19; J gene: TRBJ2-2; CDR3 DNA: TGTGCCAGTAGGCGGACAGGGGGCGCCGTGGACTCCGGGGAGCTGTTTTTT; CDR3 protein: CASRRTGGAVDSGELFF
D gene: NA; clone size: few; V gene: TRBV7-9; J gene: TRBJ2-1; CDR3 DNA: TGTGCCAGCAGCAGGGGTAATGAGAATGAGCAGTTCTTC; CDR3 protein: CASSRGNENEQFF
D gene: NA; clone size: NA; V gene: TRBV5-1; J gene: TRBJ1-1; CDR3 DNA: TGCGCCAGCAGCTTAAATGCCGGGACAAGTTCTTTTGAAGCTTTCTTT; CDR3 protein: CASSLNAGTSSFEAFF
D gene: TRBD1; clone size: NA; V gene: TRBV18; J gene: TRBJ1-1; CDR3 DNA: TGTGCCAGCTCACTCGACAGGGGGCTACCTGAAGCTTTCTTT; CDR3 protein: CASSLDRGLPEAFF
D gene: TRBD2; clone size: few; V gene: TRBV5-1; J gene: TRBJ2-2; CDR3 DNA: TGCGCCAGCCGCGGACTAGCGGGGGTCACGAACACCGGGGAGCTGTTTTTT; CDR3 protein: CASRGLAGVTNTGELFF
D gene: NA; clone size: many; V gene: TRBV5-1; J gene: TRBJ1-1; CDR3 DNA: TGCGCCAGCAGCTTCCTCCCTACAGGGATGAACACTGAAGCTTTCTTT; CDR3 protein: CASSFLPTGMNTEAFF
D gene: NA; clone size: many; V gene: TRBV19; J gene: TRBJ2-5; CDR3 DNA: TGTGCCAGTAGTATCGACCACCAAGAGACCCAGTACTTC; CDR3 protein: CASSIDHQETQYF
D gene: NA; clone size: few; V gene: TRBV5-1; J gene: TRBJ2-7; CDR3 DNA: TGCGCCAGCAGCTTGCGTCTGAGGGGTTCCTACGAGCAGTACTTC; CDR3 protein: CASSLRLRGSYEQYF
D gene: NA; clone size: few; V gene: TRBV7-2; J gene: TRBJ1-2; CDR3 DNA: TGTGCCAGCAGCTTAGACGGGGGCAGGGGCTACACCTTC; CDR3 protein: CASSLDGGRGYTF
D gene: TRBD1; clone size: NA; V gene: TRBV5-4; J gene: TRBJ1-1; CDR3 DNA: TGTGCCAGCAGCCCGTGGACAGGCACTGAAGCTTTCTTT; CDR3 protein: CASSPWTGTEAFF
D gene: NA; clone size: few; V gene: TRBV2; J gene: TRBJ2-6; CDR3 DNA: TGTGCCAGCAGGAGGGGGGCTGGGGCCAACGTCCTGACTTTC; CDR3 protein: CASRRGAGANVLTF
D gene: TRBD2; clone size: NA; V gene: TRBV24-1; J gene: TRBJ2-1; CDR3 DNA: TGTGCCACCAGTGCTAGCGGGGAAAAAAATGAGCAGTTCTTC; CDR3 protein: CATSASGEKNEQFF
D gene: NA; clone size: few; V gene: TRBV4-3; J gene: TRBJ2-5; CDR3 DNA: TGCGCCAGCAGCGAGGGGTCAGGGCGGGAGACCCAGTACTTC; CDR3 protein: CASSEGSGRETQYF
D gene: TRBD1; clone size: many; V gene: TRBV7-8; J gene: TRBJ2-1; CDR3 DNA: TGTGCCAGCAGCTTAGGGCAGGGGGCCCACAATGAGCAGTTCTTC; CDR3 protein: CASSLGQGAHNEQFF
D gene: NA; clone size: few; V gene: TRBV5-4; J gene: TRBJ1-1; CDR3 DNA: TGTGCCAGCAGCTTTACGCACGGCACTGAAGCTTTCTTT; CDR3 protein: CASSFTHGTEAFF
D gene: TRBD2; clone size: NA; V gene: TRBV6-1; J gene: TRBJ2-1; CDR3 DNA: TGTGCCAGCAGTCCCGGGACTAGATTCTTCAATGAGCAGTTCTTC; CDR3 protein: CASSPGTRFFNEQFF
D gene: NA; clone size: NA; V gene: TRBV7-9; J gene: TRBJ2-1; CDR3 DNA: TGTGCCAGCAGCTTAGTTTCGGGCAGTCCGTATGAGCAGTTCTTC; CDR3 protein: CASSLVSGSPYEQFF
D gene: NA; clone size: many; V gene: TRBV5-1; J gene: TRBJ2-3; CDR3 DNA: TGCGCCAGCAGCTTGGAGGACGGCACAGATACGCAGTATTTT; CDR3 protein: CASSLEDGTDTQYF
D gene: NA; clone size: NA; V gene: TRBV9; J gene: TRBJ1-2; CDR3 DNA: TGTGCCAGCAGCCCGCCCCAGGGGAAGGGGAACTATGGCTACACCTTC; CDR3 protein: CASSPPQGKGNYGYTF
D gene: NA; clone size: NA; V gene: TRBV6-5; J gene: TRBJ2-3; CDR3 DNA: TGTGCCAGCAGTTACTCGTCTACAGGGAGGTCAGATACGCAGTATTTT; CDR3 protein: CASSYSSTGRSDTQYF
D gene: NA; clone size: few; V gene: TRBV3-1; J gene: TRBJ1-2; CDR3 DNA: TGTGCCAGCAACCACGGGCAGAACTATGGCTACACCTTC; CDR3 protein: CASNHGQNYGYTF
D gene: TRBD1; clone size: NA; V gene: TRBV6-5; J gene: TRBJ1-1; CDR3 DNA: TGTGCCAGCAGTTCCATTATCGACAGGGGTTGGAACACTGAAGCTTTCTTT; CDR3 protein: CASSSIIDRGWNTEAFF
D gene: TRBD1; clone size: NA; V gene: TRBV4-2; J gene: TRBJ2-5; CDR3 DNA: TGTGCCAGCAGCCCCGGGACAGGGAAGGAGACCCAGTACTTC; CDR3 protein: CASSPGTGKETQYF